These 9 T cell receptor beta chains were all obtained from the same sample, sequenced in a study of T cell responses to AZD1222 COVID-19 vaccine (TCRdb year 2021). Libraries were made using the immunoSEQ multiplex PCR assay. TCRdb provides this immuneACCESS table in a form limited to in-frame rearrangements. Some clones are lacking; in checked studies, under half of them reflect an unresolved V gene, and why the rest are absent is not known. Recorded for this sample are 95,000 to 110,000 clones; about 89% of them occurred a single time. Roughly 6.5% of the sample goes to the ten largest clones. Interpreted using the paper, the time point label stands for: baseline before first vaccination. The sequences come from peripheral blood, collected on day 0 of AZD1222 vaccination. The receptors here all came from an adult in good health.

CDR3 bases: TGTGCCAGCAGCTTAGCGGGATACCTCACCGGGGAGCTGTTTTTT. The encoded protein is CASSLAGYLTGELFF. The V call is TRBV7-6, the J call TRBJ2-2; D remains unclear. V was cut by 0 bases and J by 4 bases, with 9 bases left in between. Germline values: CDR1 SGHVS, CDR2 FNYEAQ. The CDR3 has 15 amino acids.

The chain has TRBV18 and TRBJ1-2, with D perhaps TRBD1 (5 bases). The V end lost 2 bases, the J end lost 5 bases, and 15 bases lay between the germline ends. This CDR3 spans 15 amino acids. CDR1 and CDR2 (germline): KGHSH, LQKENI. The CDR3 DNA follows: TGTGCCAGCTCACCAGAGGACGGAGGACATTATGGCTACACCTTC. This sequence encodes CASSPEDGGHYGYTF.

The rearrangement joins TRBV3-1 (or the pseudogene TRBV3-2) to TRBJ2-7; 7 nucleotides align to TRBD1. The V segment lost 1 base and the J segment 0 bases; nucleotides outside the gene matches: 6. The CDR3 totals 16 residues. The V gene's germline CDR1 is LGHDT and CDR2 YNNKEL (reference sequence). The CDR3 region is CASSQAGQSFSYEQYF. CDR3 coding DNA: TGTGCCAGCAGCCAAGCGGGACAGAGCTTCTCCTACGAGCAGTACTTC.

The chain uses TRBV6-5 and TRBJ1-1; 8 bases are a match to TRBD1. In germline, CDR1 is MNHEY, CDR2 SVGAGI. V gave up 4 bases and J gave up 4 bases; unmatched junction bases: 11. This CDR3 is built from 16 residues. The CDR3 loop is CASSSSGTGVITEAFF. DNA for the CDR3: TGTGCCAGCAGTTCAAGTGGGACAGGTGTGATCACTGAAGCTTTCTTT.

V gene TRBV19 combines with J gene TRBJ1-6, with 9 bases aligning to TRBD1. With 4 bases clipped from V and 7 bases from J, the junction kept 5 bases outside the gene matches. Germline V CDR1 and CDR2: LNHDA, SQIVND (reference sequence). The CDR3 runs to 15 residues. DNA for the CDR3: TGTGCCAGTAGTACCTACAGGGGGCGCAATTCACCCCTCCACTTT. It translates to CASSTYRGRNSPLHF.

The DNA of the CDR3 is TGTGCCAGCAGTTACCAGAACTATGGCTACACCTTC. Translated: CASSYQNYGYTF. The rearrangement links TRBV6-2 or TRBV6-3 to TRBJ1-2; D gene uncertain. The V end was cut by 2 bases, the J end by 2 bases, with 3 bases between. Germline V gene sequence: CDR1 MNHEY, CDR2 SVGEGT. The CDR3 is 12 residues long.

This clone appeared a few times. The chain has TRBV15 and TRBJ1-2; 11 bases align to TRBD1. This CDR3 contains 16 residues. With V trimmed by 3 bases and J by 8 bases, 11 bases remained unmatched. Germline-derived CDR1 and CDR2 are LNHNV and YYDKDF (reference sequence). The CDR3 coding sequence is TGTGCCACCAGCAGCCCCAGGTCGGACAGGGGGCGAGGCTACACCTTC. It specifies CATSSPRSDRGRGYTF.

The J gene is TRBJ2-1, the V gene TRBV3-1 (or the pseudogene TRBV3-2); 8 bases match TRBD2. Germline CDR1 LGHDT, CDR2 YNNKEL (reference sequence). V trimming: 3 bases; J trimming: 10 bases; junction bases outside the gene matches: 17. The CDR3 has 17 residues. CDR3 coding DNA: TGTGCCAGCAGCCACGGGCCCGCCGGGACTAGATCCGGCGAGCAGTTCTTC. Translated, it gives CASSHGPAGTRSGEQFF.

On this clone itself: The junction shows a germline mismatch at one end, possibly a read error. V is TRBV5-5 and J is TRBJ2-7; the D is unclear. In germline, CDR1 is SGHKS, CDR2 YYEKEE (reference sequence). The CDR3 extends over 15 amino acids. The CDR3 DNA reads as TGTGCCAACAGCTTGGCCTGGCACACGATCTACGAGCAGTACTTC. Its translation: CANSLAWHTIYEQYF.